The entry that follows covers one T cell receptor (beta chain) sequence. The sample belongs to a study of blood T cell repertoires in COVID-19. From germline, CDR1 is SGHDT and CDR2 YYEEEE. This CDR3 spans 15 amino acids. The V end lost 1 base, the J end lost 4 bases, and 14 bases lay between the germline ends. Profiling relied on immunoSEQ multiplex PCR, and the TCRdb table lists in-frame clones only, not all of them. Of about 110,000 clones listed, 75% to 90% are singletons. The TCR sequence derives from a woman in her forties or fifties with acute or convalescent COVID-19. The sequencing sample was made of peripheral blood. This chain joins TRBV5-6 and TRBJ1-2; D ambiguous. The CDR3 region has the DNA TGTGCCAGCAGCTTGTGGCCGGCGGCCCTCTATGGCTACACCTTC. It codes for CASSLWPAALYGYTF.